This T cell receptor (beta chain) was captured by sequencing in a study of T cell responses to AZD1222 COVID-19 vaccine. Points from the study as a whole: Spike-specific TCRs gained breadth and depth after people received two AZD1222 doses.

With respect to this clone: Its antigen is still unknown.

Germline-derived CDR1 and CDR2 are MNHEY and SMNVEV (reference sequence). This CDR3 comprises 13 residues. V lost 6 bases and J lost 5, with 12 bases in between. Generated by immunoSEQ multiplex PCR, the TCRdb table keeps only in-frame clones and is missing some. The sample lists around 120,000 clones, approximately 84% occurring once. This receptor was obtained from an adult in good health. The gene calls are TRBV27 and TRBJ2-3; D unclear. The sample consisted of peripheral blood, taken on day 0 of AZD1222 vaccination. As DNA, the CDR3 is TGTGCCAGCAGCCCTCGTCCCGGAGATACGCAGTATTTT. This encodes CASSPRPGDTQYF.